One sample yielded the 16 T cell receptor beta chains listed below, sequenced in a study of CD8 T cells in Susac syndrome. Random hexamers were used to reverse transcribe the RNA input (roughly 0.5 to 1 ug). TCRdb analysed the immunoSEQ multiplex PCR reads with MiXCR anew, one entry per CDR3 protein. Seen here are approximately 120,000 distinct CDR3 sequences, around 94% observed once, and the top ten hold roughly 0.087%. Input material: CD4+ T cells from PBMCs. These TCRs come from a human donor in good health.

The chain carries TRBV7-8 and TRBJ2-5, with 7 bases that match TRBD2. CDR3 size: 14 residues. Germline V gives CDR1 SGHVS, CDR2 FQNEAQ. V lost 5 bases, J lost 5 bases, and 8 bases stayed unmatched. In DNA, the CDR3 is TGTGCCAGCAGCCGGAGGCGGGAGCGGGAGACCCAGTACTTC. Translated: CASSRRRERETQYF.

This chain links TRBV4-1 with TRBJ1-2; D gene uncertain. This CDR3 comprises 16 residues. Trimming shortened V by 0 bases and J by 3 bases, and 14 bases separated the two germline ends. The V gene's germline CDR1 is MGHRA and CDR2 YSYEKL. As DNA, the CDR3 is TGCGCCAGCAGCCAAGAAGGCAGTAGAGTGGACTATGGCTACACCTTC. Translated, it gives CASSQEGSRVDYGYTF.

V usage is TRBV5-1 and J usage is TRBJ2-2, with a tentative D call TRBD1 (6 bases). V lost 4 bases and J 3 bases, leaving 10 bases between the germline ends. Germline assignment: CDR1 SGHRS and CDR2 YFSETQ. The CDR3 is made up of 14 amino acids. DNA for the CDR3: TGCGCCAGCAGCGCACAGGGATACACCGGGGAGCTGTTTTTT. This sequence encodes CASSAQGYTGELFF.

V usage is TRBV27 and J usage is TRBJ1-1; 8 nucleotides line up with TRBD1. CDR1 and CDR2 from the germline V gene are MNHEY and SMNVEV (reference sequence). CDR3 length: 17 amino acids. The trim removed 6 bases at V and 3 bases at J, leaving 15 bases unmatched. CDR3 in amino acids: CASSRTGGSNADTEAFF. The CDR3 DNA follows: TGTGCCAGCAGCCGTACAGGGGGGTCCAATGCGGACACTGAAGCTTTCTTT.

The rearrangement uses TRBV6-2 or TRBV6-3 and TRBJ1-1, with D uncertain. The CDR3 loop spans 13 amino acids. V was cut by 0 bases and J by 5 bases, with 7 bases left in between. From germline, CDR1 is MNHEY and CDR2 SVGEGT. The CDR3 bases are TGTGCCAGCAGTTACTCCGACCCGACTGAAGCTTTCTTT. This gives the protein CASSYSDPTEAFF.

This clonotype was seen a handful of times. At one end the junction does not follow the germline gene, possibly because of a read error. The rearrangement joins TRBV5-1 to TRBJ2-1, with D tentatively TRBD2 (5 bases). The CDR3 consists of 13 residues. The germline CDR1 and CDR2 sequences are SGHRS and YFSETQ. DNA of the CDR3: TGTGCCAGCAGCCCGGGAACTTACAATGAGCAGTTCTTC. Residues: CASSPGTYNEQFF.

This sequence joins TRBV6-5 and TRBJ2-1; 10 bases map to TRBD2. V shed 2 bases, J shed 6 bases, and the junction held 4 bases outside the gene matches. There are 15 residues in the CDR3. The V gene's germline CDR1 is MNHEY and CDR2 SVGAGI. CDR3 bases: TGTGCCAGCAGTTACCTCAGACTAGCGGGCAATGAGCAGTTCTTC. Protein: CASSYLRLAGNEQFF.

The CDR3 sequence is CAISSGSRNTQYF. The CDR3 nucleotides read TGTGCCATCTCTAGCGGGAGTCGGAATACGCAGTATTTT. The J gene is TRBJ2-3, the V gene TRBV10-3, with TRBD2 matching over 10 bases. The V gene end was trimmed by 8 bases and the J gene end by 7 bases; junction bases not matched to a gene: 6. Germline V gene lookup returns CDR1 ENHRY and CDR2 SYGVKD. CDR3 size: 13 residues.

The chain links TRBV20-1 to TRBJ2-2; D is ambiguous. The length of the CDR3 is 14 residues. V was clipped by 6 bases and J by 1 base, with 12 bases between them. The germline V gene encodes CDR1 DFQATT and CDR2 SNEGSKA (reference sequence). The CDR3 is CSALSPGNTGELFF. CDR3 bases: TGCAGTGCCCTATCCCCAGGGAACACCGGGGAGCTGTTTTTT.

The chain is built from TRBV20-1 and TRBJ1-3; 7 bases line up with TRBD1. Germline values: CDR1 DFQATT, CDR2 SNEGSKA (reference sequence). The CDR3 spans 16 residues. With V trimmed by 0 bases and J by 0 bases, 5 bases remained unmatched. The CDR3 DNA reads as TGCAGTGCTAGAGACCGGACAGGACGCTCTGGAAACACCATATATTTT. This codes for CSARDRTGRSGNTIYF.

V gene TRBV6-5 combines with J gene TRBJ2-5; maybe TRBD2 (6 bases). The CDR3 is 14 amino acids. Trimming pared 2 bases from V and 2 bases from J, leaving 9 bases between. Germline CDR1 and CDR2: MNHEY and SVGAGI. The CDR3 DNA reads TGTGCCAGCAGTTACCCGGGAGTACAAGAGACCCAGTACTTC. It yields the protein CASSYPGVQETQYF.

The chain carries TRBV5-6 and TRBJ1-5; 11 bases are shared with TRBD1. The CDR3 consists of 15 residues. J gave up 7 bases and V 2 bases, and 5 bases lay outside the gene matches. Germline V gene lookup returns CDR1 SGHDT and CDR2 YYEEEE. The CDR3 DNA sequence: TGTGCCAGCAGCTTTTGGGACAGGGGGAACCAGCCCCAGCATTTT. Protein sequence: CASSFWDRGNQPQHF.

Here the CDR3 DNA reads TGTGCCAGCAGCCCTCCCCCGTTCCTCTCTGGCTACACCTTC. Encoded protein: CASSPPPFLSGYTF. The V call is TRBV3-1, the J call TRBJ1-2, with D unclear. The CDR3 runs 14 residues. The germline V and J ends were trimmed by 4 bases and 7 bases, with 16 bases remaining between them. Germline V CDR1 and CDR2: LGHDT, YNNKEL (reference sequence).

The V and J genes are TRBV30 and TRBJ1-2; D not certain. Germline CDR1 and CDR2: GTSNPN and SVGIG (reference sequence). CDR3 size: 11 residues. The V gene lost 0 bases and the J gene lost 4 bases, with 3 bases spanning the gap. The CDR3 loop reads CAWSVSYGYTF. CDR3 DNA sequence: TGTGCCTGGAGTGTTAGCTATGGCTACACCTTC.

The chain is built from TRBV29-1 and TRBJ2-1, with 8 bases fitting TRBD2. Germline V CDR1 and CDR2: SQVTM, ANQGSEA. CDR3 length: 13 amino acids. J gave up 15 bases and V 4 bases, and 14 bases lay outside the gene matches. CDR3 sequence: CSVASGGPPNWFF. The CDR3 DNA reads as TGCAGCGTTGCAAGCGGGGGCCCCCCAAACTGGTTCTTC.

This chain joins TRBV29-1 and TRBJ2-2; D unresolved. Deletions cut 7 bases from V and 6 bases from J, with 12 bases between. CDR3 length: 12 residues. Per the germline V gene, CDR1 is SQVTM and CDR2 is ANQGSEA. The CDR3 bases are TGCAGCGCGTTAGACCAGCCCGGGGAGCTGTTTTTT. Translating gives CSALDQPGELFF.